What follows is one TCR beta chain and its context. This record comes from a study of blood T cell repertoires in COVID-19. Study context: Sites in the United States, Italy and Spain provided acute and convalescent COVID-19 samples.

CDR3 length: 13 residues. V dropped 4 bases and J dropped 3 bases, with 8 bases sitting between them. CDR1 and CDR2 from the germline V gene are KGHDR and SFDVKD. The data were produced by immunoSEQ multiplex PCR, yet TCRdb's version contains in-frame clones alone and is incomplete. The data contain roughly 130,000 clones, more than 70% of them singletons. The clonotype originates from a woman aged 25 to 39 who had recovered from COVID-19. The sequenced sample was peripheral blood. The J gene is TRBJ1-1, the V gene TRBV24-1, with D maybe TRBD1 (5 bases). For the CDR3, the DNA is TGTGCCACCAGTGACTTCAGGGACACTGAAGCTTTCTTT. Residues: CATSDFRDTEAFF.